The source of this TCR beta chain is a study of response to subunit inactivated influenza vaccine. This clonotype was observed a handful of times. Germline V gene sequence: CDR1 MNHEY, CDR2 SMNVEV (reference sequence). The CDR3 loop spans 16 amino acids. Trimming took 2 bases from V and 0 from J; bases not matched to a gene: 4. Via MiXCR, TCRdb re-called the RT-PCR reads, giving one row per CDR3 protein. The sample has 800,000 to 1,000,000 distinct CDR3 sequences; 21% are singletons. The input for sequencing was PBMCs from blood, taken more than 4 days after vaccination. The origin of this receptor is a man between 50 and 59 years old who received an inactivated influenza vaccine. The chain is built from TRBV27 and TRBJ2-1, with 7 bases identical to TRBD2. The CDR3 loop is CASSLSGMSSYNEQFF. CDR3 in DNA: TGTGCCAGCAGTTTAAGCGGGATGAGCTCCTACAATGAGCAGTTCTTC.